This TCR beta chain was recorded in a study of PD-1 blockade in classical Hodgkin lymphoma. Whole-study findings and limits: Complete responders showed a baseline diversity that resembled the diversity of newly diagnosed patients. Repertoires differed for reasons still undefined, possibly disease activity or prior therapy. Healthy donors reportedly exceeded newly diagnosed patients in baseline TCR diversity. Later analyses included only patients treated at least 1 year post-ASCT.

The protocol was immunoSEQ multiplex PCR, while the TCRdb copy is restricted to in-frame clones and leaves out a portion. This table holds about 21,000 clones, about 73% found once. The sample's time point: cycle 4 day 1 (C4D1), after 6 weeks of nivolumab. There was relapse after autologous stem cell transplantation in every patient, and there was variation in brentuximab vedotin exposure. Remarks on this clone: Its matching antigen is unknown.

The CDR3 contains 15 residues. The germline V gene encodes CDR1 SGDLS and CDR2 YYNGEE. Trimming removed 3 bases from V and 7 bases from J, with 16 bases in between. The chain combines TRBV9 with TRBJ2-2; perhaps TRBD2 as D (6 bases). The origin of this receptor is a human donor with classical Hodgkin lymphoma. The sequencing here drew on peripheral blood mononuclear cells (PBMCs), taken before the fourth cycle of nivolumab. The CDR3: CASSEPRRGNGELFF. The CDR3 nucleotides read TGTGCCAGCAGCGAGCCCCGCCGGGGGAACGGGGAGCTGTTTTTT.